The clone carrying this T cell receptor beta chain was seen only once. The antigen is not known. All the patients suffered relapse after autologous stem cell transplantation, and brentuximab vedotin exposure differed. The study recorded best responses of complete response, partial response or progressive disease. The sample originates from a study of PD-1 blockade in classical Hodgkin lymphoma. General study results and limits: Complete responders started with a diversity level that resembled newly diagnosed patients at baseline. Reports indicated that newly diagnosed patients had lower baseline TCR diversity than healthy donors did.

The CDR3 runs 16 residues. Germline V gene sequence: CDR1 SGHRS, CDR2 YFSETQ. V lost 4 bases to trimming and J lost 2 bases, with 18 bases between them. The protocol was immunoSEQ multiplex PCR, while the TCRdb copy is restricted to in-frame clones and leaves out a portion. The sample lists some 100,000 clones, about 89% occurring once. This clonotype was sampled from a human donor with classical Hodgkin lymphoma. V is TRBV5-1 and J is TRBJ2-5, with TRBD2 as a possible D gene (6 bases). The sequences come from peripheral blood mononuclear cells (PBMCs), collected before the second cycle of nivolumab. The CDR3 bases are TGCGCCAGCAGCGGGTGGGGGGACGGGCGGCAAGAGACCCAGTACTTC. Translated, it gives CASSGWGDGRQETQYF.